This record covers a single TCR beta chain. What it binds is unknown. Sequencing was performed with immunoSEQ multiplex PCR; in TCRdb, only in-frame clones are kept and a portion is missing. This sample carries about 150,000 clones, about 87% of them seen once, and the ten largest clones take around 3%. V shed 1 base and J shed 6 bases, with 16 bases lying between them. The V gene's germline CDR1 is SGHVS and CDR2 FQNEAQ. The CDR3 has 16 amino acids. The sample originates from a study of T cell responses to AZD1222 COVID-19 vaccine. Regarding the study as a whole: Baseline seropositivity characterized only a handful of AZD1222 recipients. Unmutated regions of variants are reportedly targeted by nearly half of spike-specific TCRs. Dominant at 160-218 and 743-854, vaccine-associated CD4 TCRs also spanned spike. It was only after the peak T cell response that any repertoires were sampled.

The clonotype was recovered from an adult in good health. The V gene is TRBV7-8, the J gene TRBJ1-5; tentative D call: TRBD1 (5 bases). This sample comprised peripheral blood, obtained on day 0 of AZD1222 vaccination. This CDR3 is CASSLDWTIRGQPQHF. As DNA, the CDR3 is TGTGCCAGCAGCTTAGACTGGACAATCCGAGGTCAGCCCCAGCATTTT. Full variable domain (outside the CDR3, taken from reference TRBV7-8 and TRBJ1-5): GAGVSQSPRYKVAKRGQDVALRCDPISGHVSLFWYQQALGQGPEFLTYFQNEAQLDKSGLPSDRFFAERPEGSVSTLKIQRTQQEDSAVYLCASSLDWTIRGQPQHFGDGTRLSIL.